The 25 T cell receptor beta chains given below trace back to one sample, sequenced in a study of blood T cells in healthy people across ages. Combining a sample-barcoded 5' primer with a J-beta primer mix, a second PCR ran for roughly 7 to 11 cycles. TCRdb ran MiXCR on the 5' RACE reads and lists one entry per CDR3 protein. The top ten clones hold over 5.5% of a sample with about 1.4 million distinct CDR3 sequences, roughly 60% of them seen once. Sequenced input: blood. The receptor set was obtained from a young man in good health.

J is TRBJ2-5 and V is TRBV2, with 7 bases fitting TRBD1. This CDR3 region has 14 residues. The V and J ends lost 7 bases and 11 bases, in that order; junction bases with no gene match: 16. Germline values: CDR1 SNHLY, CDR2 FYNNEI. CDR3 residues: CASNLIQGPTGQYF. The CDR3 DNA sequence: TGTGCCAGCAACCTAATACAGGGGCCCACGGGGCAGTACTTC.

The sample holds one count of this clonotype. The chain carries TRBV27 and TRBJ2-1; weak D call: TRBD2 (6 bases). This CDR3 has 14 residues. The germline gives CDR1 MNHEY, CDR2 SMNVEV (reference sequence). The V end was cut by 5 bases, the J end by 4 bases, with 12 bases between. CDR3: CASSVRDLYNEQFF. CDR3 DNA sequence: TGTGCCAGCAGTGTCCGGGACTTATACAATGAGCAGTTCTTC.

The chain links TRBV20-1 to TRBJ1-2; unclear D gene. The CDR3 loop spans 14 amino acids. CDR1 is DFQATT, CDR2 SNEGSKA, per germline (reference sequence). The V and J ends lost 5 bases and 2 bases respectively, with 15 bases between them. The DNA of the CDR3 is TGCAGTGCTGGCCCCACGTGGCAGAACTATGGCTACACCTTC. Translating it yields CSAGPTWQNYGYTF.

CDR3 in amino acids: CSAPIQGAETQYF. As DNA, the CDR3 is TGCAGTGCTCCAATCCAGGGGGCAGAGACCCAGTACTTC. The rearrangement links TRBV20-1 to TRBJ2-7, with 8 bases fitting TRBD1. The J call could be wrong; TRBJ2-5 is a better fit for the DNA end. From germline, CDR1 is DFQATT and CDR2 SNEGSKA (reference sequence). The CDR3 extends over 13 amino acids.

The rearrangement links TRBV6-2 or TRBV6-3 to TRBJ2-5; TRBD1 matches at 7 bases. The last part of the DNA fits TRBJ2-7 better; the J call may be wrong. Germline lookup yields CDR1 MNHEY and CDR2 SVGEGT. The CDR3 loop spans 15 amino acids. The CDR3 loop is CASSPRGYAAYEQYF. The CDR3, as DNA: TGTGCCAGCAGTCCCAGGGGGTATGCCGCCTACGAGCAGTACTTC.

This clonotype was seen repeatedly, ten times or more. The chain carries TRBV13 and TRBJ2-2, with D unresolved. V was cut by 5 bases and J by 0 bases, with 10 bases left in between. Germline CDR1 reads PRHDT; CDR2 reads FYEKMQ (reference sequence). The CDR3 has 15 amino acids. CDR3 protein: CASSPWLSNTGELFF. The CDR3, as DNA: TGTGCCAGCAGCCCCTGGTTATCGAACACCGGGGAGCTGTTTTTT.

This chain joins TRBV7-8 and TRBJ2-3; D is uncertain. CDR1 and CDR2 (germline): SGHVS, FQNEAQ. This CDR3 has 15 amino acids. Trimming took 6 bases from V and 2 from J, leaving 15 bases between them. The CDR3 DNA is TGTGCCAGCAGTAACCCGGGTCGCTTCACAGATACGCAGTATTTT. Translated, it gives CASSNPGRFTDTQYF. Filled out from reference TRBV7-8 and TRBJ2-3, the complete variable domain reads GAGVSQSPRYKVAKRGQDVALRCDPISGHVSLFWYQQALGQGPEFLTYFQNEAQLDKSGLPSDRFFAERPEGSVSTLKIQRTQQEDSAVYLCASSNPGRFTDTQYFGPGTRLTVL.

This clonotype was counted a few times. The chain joins TRBV20-1 to TRBJ1-1; the D gene is possibly TRBD1 (5 bases). V lost 1 base and J 4 bases, leaving 19 bases between the germline ends. Germline V gene sequence: CDR1 DFQATT, CDR2 SNEGSKA (reference sequence). This CDR3 is 16 amino acids long. The CDR3 bases are TGCAGTGCTAGAGCCTTAAACGAGGGGAGTTTCACTGAAGCTTTCTTT. Amino acids: CSARALNEGSFTEAFF.

V is TRBV6-1 and J is TRBJ1-2; D might be TRBD1 (6 bases). The ends were cut back, 6 bases at V and 10 bases at J, with 12 bases in the middle. The CDR3 runs to 11 residues. Germline values: CDR1 MNHNS, CDR2 SASEGT. The CDR3 bases are TGTGCCAGCAGAGGACAGTTCGTCTACACCTTC. This gives the protein CASRGQFVYTF.

The rearrangement links TRBV20-1 to TRBJ2-3; tentative D call: TRBD2 (6 bases). With 3 bases removed from V and 9 bases from J, the gap between germline ends came to 19 bases. This CDR3 comprises 14 residues. Germline CDR1 and CDR2: DFQATT and SNEGSKA (reference sequence). The CDR3 coding sequence is TGCAGTGCTAGGACCCGGGCCGGGGGACGAACGCAGTATTTT. Translating it yields CSARTRAGGRTQYF.

The chain is built from TRBV19 and TRBJ2-4, with 8 bases matching TRBD2. The CDR3 has 14 amino acids. Germline V lookup: CDR1 LNHDA, CDR2 SQIVND (reference sequence). The V gene end was trimmed by 0 bases and the J gene end by 8 bases; junction bases not matched to a gene: 3. CDR3 sequence reads: CASSIDPGGDIQYF. CDR3 coding DNA: TGTGCCAGTAGTATAGATCCGGGGGGGGACATTCAGTACTTC.

The rearrangement joins TRBV18 to TRBJ2-5; TRBD1 matches 8 bases. CDR1 is KGHSH and CDR2 is LQKENI in the germline V gene. Unmatched junction bases numbered 9, after V lost 2 bases and J lost 4 bases. The CDR3 covers 16 residues. CDR3 loop: CASSPVRQGPAETQYF. CDR3 nucleotides: TGTGCCAGCTCACCAGTGAGACAGGGGCCGGCAGAGACCCAGTACTTC.

Only a few counts were recorded for this clonotype. V gene TRBV20-1 combines with J gene TRBJ2-3; 7 nucleotides line up with TRBD2. This CDR3 spans 18 amino acids. Germline V gives CDR1 DFQATT, CDR2 SNEGSKA (reference sequence). V shed 1 base and J 1 base; nucleotides not matched to a gene: 14. The CDR3: CSARATLSGEGGTDTQYF. CDR3 DNA: TGCAGTGCTAGAGCGACCTTATCGGGGGAGGGTGGCACAGATACGCAGTATTTT.

This clonotype was seen only a few times. This sequence joins TRBV25-1 and TRBJ1-1; TRBD1 matches 11 bases. The J segment lost 1 base and the V segment lost 8 bases, leaving 6 bases of the junction unmatched. The CDR3 spans 15 residues. The germline CDR1 and CDR2 sequences are MGHDK and SYGVNS. The CDR3 region has the DNA TGTGCCAGCTGCCGGACAGGGGGCCCGAACACTGAAGCTTTCTTT. Amino acid sequence: CASCRTGGPNTEAFF.

The chain combines TRBV29-1 with TRBJ1-2; the match to TRBD1 covers 8 bases. With 2 bases clipped from V and 2 bases from J, the junction kept 4 bases outside the gene matches. The length of the CDR3 is 14 residues. Germline V CDR1 and CDR2: SQVTM, ANQGSEA. CDR3 nucleotides: TGCAGCGTTGAATCCGACAGGGGAAACTATGGCTACACCTTC. Amino acid sequence: CSVESDRGNYGYTF.

As for this clonotype: At one end, the junction sequence differs from germline, possibly due to a read error. The chain is built from TRBV6-2 or TRBV6-3 and TRBJ2-1; D unresolved. The CDR3 covers 15 residues. Germline V gene lookup returns CDR1 MNHEY and CDR2 SVGEGT. CDR3 protein: CASSHTTRSYKEQFF. The CDR3 bases are TGTGCCAGCAGCCACACAACCCGCTCCTACAAGGAGCAGTTCTTC.

In its sample, this clonotype was seen many times. The V call is TRBV2, the J call TRBJ1-1, with D perhaps TRBD1 (5 bases). V was trimmed by 4 bases and J by 1 base, leaving 10 bases between them. The CDR3 is 14 amino acids. The germline V gene has CDR1 SNHLY and CDR2 FYNNEI. CDR3 DNA sequence: TGTGCCAGCAGTGCGGACACCCCGAACACTGAAGCTTTCTTT. Encoded protein: CASSADTPNTEAFF.

The chain joins TRBV7-6 to TRBJ2-5, with D possibly TRBD2 on 6 matching bases. The V gene's germline CDR1 is SGHVS and CDR2 FNYEAQ. Trimming took off 5 bases at V and 5 bases at J, with 24 bases between the two ends. The CDR3 has 17 residues. The CDR3 loop reads CASSPTSGSQGRETQYF. The CDR3 nucleotides read TGTGCCAGCAGCCCCACGAGCGGGTCTCAAGGGAGGGAGACCCAGTACTTC.

V usage is TRBV27 and J usage is TRBJ2-5; no reliable D call. Trimming stripped 0 bases from V and 1 base from J, with 15 bases between. The CDR3 has 17 amino acids. CDR1 and CDR2 from the germline V gene are MNHEY and SMNVEV (reference sequence). The CDR3 sequence: CASSLSASYGFQETQYF. CDR3 coding DNA: TGTGCCAGCAGTTTATCGGCCAGCTACGGGTTCCAAGAGACCCAGTACTTC.

The chain carries TRBV20-1 and TRBJ2-1, with D perhaps matching TRBD1 or TRBD2 (5 bases each). CDR1 is DFQATT and CDR2 is SNEGSKA in the germline V gene (reference sequence). Trimming pared 3 bases from V and 8 bases from J, leaving 14 bases between. The CDR3 consists of 13 residues. In DNA form, the CDR3 reads TGCAGTGCTAGGGGGGTAGGGTGGTATGAGCAGTTCTTC. This codes for CSARGVGWYEQFF.

V gene TRBV6-2 or TRBV6-3 combines with J gene TRBJ1-6; the D gene is possibly TRBD1 (6 bases). The CDR3 totals 14 residues. Per the germline V gene, CDR1 is MNHEY and CDR2 is SVGEGT. Trimming took off 5 bases at V and 8 bases at J, with 13 bases between the two ends. DNA for the CDR3: TGTGCCAGCAGTGACGGGACACCCTATTCACCCCTCCACTTT. It specifies CASSDGTPYSPLHF.

The CDR3 nucleotides read TGTGCCAGCACCGGGACAGGAGGCGGTAATGAGCAGTTCTTC. Residues: CASTGTGGGNEQFF. The V call is TRBV12-3 or TRBV12-4, the J call TRBJ2-1; TRBD1 aligns across 8 bases. The junction had 9 bases not matched to a gene; V was cut back by 7 bases and J by 7 bases. The CDR3 is 14 amino acids.

This clonotype occurred a few times. The V and J genes are TRBV6-2 or TRBV6-3 and TRBJ2-7; a possible D gene is TRBD1 (5 bases). The J call could be wrong; TRBJ2-5 is a better fit for the DNA end. There are 16 residues in the CDR3. The germline V gene encodes CDR1 MNHEY and CDR2 SVGEGT. This chain's CDR3 is CASTVPLPTAQETQYF. The DNA of the CDR3 is TGTGCCAGCACCGTACCCCTTCCGACAGCCCAGGAGACCCAGTACTTC.

This clonotype was found many times. J is TRBJ2-3 and V is TRBV2; D gene unclear. The CDR3 consists of 16 residues. Germline loops: CDR1 SNHLY, CDR2 FYNNEI. Between the trimmed V and J ends, which lost 0 bases and 0 bases, there was a span of 10 bases. The CDR3 loop reads CASSEAVAASTDTQYF. CDR3 bases: TGTGCCAGCAGTGAAGCTGTGGCAGCTAGCACAGATACGCAGTATTTT.

The chain couples TRBV6-1 to TRBJ1-1; 10 nucleotides agree with TRBD1. Germline V gene sequence: CDR1 MNHNS, CDR2 SASEGT. V was pared by 4 bases and J by 1 base, with 15 bases of the junction left unmatched. This CDR3 has 19 residues. The CDR3 loop is CASSVTLGLTGGENTEAFF. CDR3 bases: TGTGCCAGCAGTGTAACCCTGGGGTTGACAGGGGGCGAGAACACTGAAGCTTTCTTT.